This record looks at one T cell receptor beta chain sequence and its context. CDR3 size: 15 residues. Germline V gene sequence: CDR1 LGHNA, CDR2 YNFKEQ. Between the trimmed V and J ends, which lost 4 bases and 4 bases, there was a span of 15 bases. The entry originates in a study of blood T cell repertoires in COVID-19. Each recovered donor of Cohort 3 presented with two negative PCRs, clearance, or symptom resolution. The assay was immunoSEQ multiplex PCR, and TCRdb's table has in-frame clones only and misses some. Counted here are some 140,000 clones, roughly 83% occurring once; the ten biggest clones make up 7% to 10%.

The chain has TRBV4-2 and TRBJ2-3; a possible D gene is TRBD2 (5 bases). This TCR came from a man aged 45-65 years who had recovered from COVID-19. The sequenced sample was PBMCs or T cells enriched from blood (not recorded which). The CDR3 loop reads CASSPGSSGADTQYF. Written as DNA, the CDR3 is TGTGCCAGCAGCCCTGGGAGCTCCGGGGCAGATACGCAGTATTTT.